A single TCR beta chain is shown here with its context. V lost 4 bases, J lost 2 bases, and 3 bases stayed unmatched. Germline V gene lookup returns CDR1 SGHTA and CDR2 FQGNSA. This CDR3 has 15 residues. These data originate in a study of blood T cells in healthy people across ages. For the second PCR, which ran for 7 to 11 cycles, a sample-barcoded 5' primer and a J-beta primer mix were used. TCRdb re-derived calls from the 5' RACE reads in MiXCR, one entry per CDR3 protein. The sample lists almost 1 million distinct CDR3 sequences, approximately 50% occurring once. The clonotype originates from a woman aged 55-70 years in good health. The sequenced material came from blood. V and J are TRBV7-2 and TRBJ2-7; 12 bases map to TRBD2. The CDR3 DNA reads as TGTGCCAGCAGCTGGACTAGCGGGATCACCTACGAGCAGTACTTC. Protein product: CASSWTSGITYEQYF.